The 13 T cell receptor beta chains given below trace back to one sample, sequenced in a study of CD8 T cells in ankylosing spondylitis. Whole-study results and caveats: It appeared that ankylosing spondylitis blood was characterized by a TCR beta motif of fewer than ten highly homologous variants.

No cognate antigen is known for these TCRs. TCRdb redid the calling of the 5' RACE reads with MiXCR, one entry per CDR3 protein. This sample has about 420,000 distinct CDR3 sequences; 20% to 25% occur once, and the top ten carry 15% to 20%. Sequenced material: blood, either unsorted or a sorted T cell fraction (not recorded which). The receptors were gathered from a male donor with ankylosing spondylitis.

This clonotype appeared a few times. V gene TRBV30 combines with J gene TRBJ1-2, with 8 bases lining up with TRBD1. CDR3 length equals 13 residues. With V trimmed by 8 bases and J by 4 bases, 9 bases remained unmatched. From germline, CDR1 is GTSNPN and CDR2 SVGIG (reference sequence). Written as DNA, the CDR3 is TGTGCCGCATCCCGGGACAGGCCCTATGGCTACACCTTC. It codes for CAASRDRPYGYTF. The variable domain in full, with the rest retrieved from reference TRBV30 and TRBJ1-2, is SQTIHQWPATLVQPVGSPLSLECTVEGTSNPNLYWYRQAAGRGLQLLFYSVGIGQISSEVPQNLSASRPQDRQFILSSKKLLLSDSGFYLCAASRDRPYGYTFGSGTRLTVV.

This chain links TRBV27 with TRBJ2-2; D may be TRBD1 or TRBD2 (5 bases each). In germline, CDR1 is MNHEY, CDR2 SMNVEV (reference sequence). This CDR3 comprises 16 residues. The ends were cut back, 4 bases at V and 0 bases at J, with 12 bases in the middle. The CDR3 is CASSSGTGTNTGELFF. The CDR3 region has the DNA TGTGCCAGCAGTTCCGGGACGGGAACGAACACCGGGGAGCTGTTTTTT.

The V and J genes are TRBV19 and TRBJ1-1; the D gene is possibly TRBD1 (6 bases). This CDR3 is 13 amino acids long. V was cut by 7 bases and J by 4 bases, with 13 bases left in between. The germline V gene encodes CDR1 LNHDA and CDR2 SQIVND (reference sequence). In DNA form, the CDR3 reads TGTGCCAGTACCCAGGGGACCGTCACTGAAGCTTTCTTT. Residues: CASTQGTVTEAFF.

This clonotype was seen more than once but under ten times. V and J are TRBV11-2 and TRBJ2-1; a weak D match, TRBD2 (5 bases). V was pared by 1 base and J by 2 bases, with 9 bases between. This CDR3 has 15 residues. CDR1 SGHAT and CDR2 FQNNGV come from the germline V gene. The CDR3, as DNA: TGTGCCAGCAGCTTAGTAGCGACCCCCTACAATGAGCAGTTCTTC. It codes for CASSLVATPYNEQFF.

The chain has TRBV5-1 and TRBJ2-7; the D is unclear. Germline values: CDR1 SGHRS, CDR2 YFSETQ. Trimming pared 4 bases from V and 7 bases from J, leaving 15 bases between. The CDR3 extends over 13 amino acids. Here the CDR3 DNA reads TGCGCCAGCAGCCTGGTAGAGGTCGGGGAGCAGTACTTC. This codes for CASSLVEVGEQYF.

This clonotype was seen a handful of times. The gene calls are TRBV7-2 and TRBJ2-4, with D possibly called TRBD1 or TRBD2 (5 bases each). This CDR3 comprises 13 residues. The germline CDR1 and CDR2 sequences are SGHTA and FQGNSA. V lost 7 bases, J lost 1 base, and 8 bases lay in between. CDR3 in amino acids: CASMGTAKNIQYF. CDR3 DNA: TGTGCCAGCATGGGGACGGCCAAAAACATTCAGTACTTC.

This clonotype was detected a few times. J is TRBJ1-5 and V is TRBV29-1, with D hard to call. CDR3 length: 12 amino acids. Trimming left V 5 bases short and J 5 bases short, with 10 bases between. Germline CDR1 SQVTM, CDR2 ANQGSEA. The CDR3 DNA reads TGCAGCGTTCAGGACGGGTATCAGCCCCAGCATTTT. Protein sequence: CSVQDGYQPQHF.

This clonotype has only a few counts. The chain has TRBV5-1 and TRBJ2-1, with TRBD2 matching over 7 bases. The CDR3 runs to 16 residues. The germline CDR1 and CDR2 sequences are SGHRS and YFSETQ. Trimming at V came to 4 bases and at J to 3 bases, leaving 10 bases not matched to a gene. The DNA of the CDR3 is TGCGCCAGCAGCGCCATGGGGACTACCGTCTACAATGAGCAGTTCTTC. It encodes CASSAMGTTVYNEQFF.

There are a few counts of this clonotype. V is TRBV7-3 and J is TRBJ2-7, with 9 bases fitting TRBD2. Looked up from germline, CDR1 is SGHTA and CDR2 is FQGTGA. The CDR3 has 14 residues. V shed 5 bases and J 3 bases; nucleotides not matched to a gene: 5. CDR3 coding DNA: TGTGCCAGCAGCCCTAGCGGGGCTCACTACGAGCAGTACTTC. Encoded protein: CASSPSGAHYEQYF. The variable domain in full, completed from reference TRBV7-3 and TRBJ2-7, reads GAGVSQTPSNKVTEKGKYVELRCDPISGHTALYWYRQSLGQGPEFLIYFQGTGAADDSGLPNDRFFAVRPEGSVSTLKIQRTERGDSAVYLCASSPSGAHYEQYFGPGTRLTVT.

V and J are TRBV20-1 and TRBJ2-5, with TRBD1 as a possible D gene (6 bases). With 6 bases removed from V and 4 bases from J, the gap between germline ends came to 12 bases. The length of the CDR3 is 12 residues. Per the germline V gene, CDR1 is DFQATT and CDR2 is SNEGSKA (reference sequence). This CDR3 is CSAWTVVETQYF. The CDR3 nucleotides read TGCAGTGCCTGGACAGTTGTAGAGACCCAGTACTTC.

The rearrangement joins TRBV3-1 to TRBJ2-7; 11 positions match TRBD1. The ends lost 6 bases at V and 5 bases at J; junction bases unmatched: 6. There are 14 residues in the CDR3. Germline CDR1 LGHDT, CDR2 YNNKEL (reference sequence). CDR3 sequence reads: CASSSRTGGDEQYF. The DNA for the CDR3 is TGTGCCAGCAGTTCAAGGACAGGGGGCGACGAGCAGTACTTC.

The rearrangement joins TRBV19 to TRBJ1-5; D call uncertain. Trimming stripped 3 bases from V and 0 bases from J, with 12 bases between. Germline CDR1 LNHDA, CDR2 SQIVND (reference sequence). This CDR3 spans 16 amino acids. The DNA for the CDR3 is TGTGCCAGTAGTATCTCGTCGGCAAATAGCAATCAGCCCCAGCATTTT. As protein: CASSISSANSNQPQHF.

The chain couples TRBV12-3 or TRBV12-4 to TRBJ1-4; the D gene is possibly TRBD1 (5 bases). The CDR3 runs 16 residues. Deletions cut 4 bases from V and 0 bases from J, with 12 bases between. CDR3 DNA sequence: TGTGCCAGCAGTTGGACCCCGGGGGCAACTAATGAAAAACTGTTTTTT. As protein: CASSWTPGATNEKLFF.